This T cell receptor (beta chain) is drawn from a study of blood T cell repertoires in COVID-19. Overall study: From the United States, Italy and Spain came samples of acute and convalescent COVID-19. T cells, B-cell-depleted T cells, or PBMCs supplied cDNA or gDNA.

The V gene's germline CDR1 is SGHDT and CDR2 YYEEEE. Trimming stripped 3 bases from V and 1 base from J, with 13 bases between. The CDR3 is made up of 15 amino acids. Per the original data handling: Counts of nucleated cells, estimated from reference gene primer amplification, were obtained. Produced via immunoSEQ multiplex PCR; TCRdb's table is partial and in-frame only. V and J calls and clone size follow that table, whereas D and trimming were derived from the DNA. This table has some 150,000 clones, about four fifths appearing once. The receptor comes from a man between 60 and 70 years old with acute or convalescent COVID-19. The chain joins TRBV5-6 to TRBJ1-1, with D perhaps TRBD1 (6 bases). The sample was peripheral blood. The CDR3 loop is CASSSAGATNTEAFF. The CDR3 region has the DNA TGTGCCAGCAGCTCAGCAGGGGCTACGAACACTGAAGCTTTCTTT.